A single sample is the source of the 10 T cell receptor beta chains below, sequenced in a study of blood T cells in healthy people across ages. Primed by a sample-barcoded 5' primer and a J-beta primer mix, a second PCR proceeded for about 6 to 12 cycles. TCRdb recomputed calls from the 5' RACE reads with MiXCR, one row per CDR3 protein. This table holds under 950,000 distinct CDR3 sequences, about 24% found once. The sample comprised blood. The source of these receptors is a man aged 65 to 85 in good health.

The genes are TRBV12-3 or TRBV12-4 and TRBJ1-2, with D possibly TRBD1 on 5 matching bases. The V end was cut by 7 bases, the J end by 4 bases, with 13 bases between. This CDR3 spans 13 amino acids. The DNA for the CDR3 is TGTGCCAGCATCAGAACAGGTCCCTATGGCTACACCTTC. The encoded protein is CASIRTGPYGYTF.

On this clonotype: Lacking the conserved final phenylalanine or tryptophan, this CDR3 likely reflects a read error. This chain uses TRBV9 with TRBJ2-3; D unclear. The CDR3 is 14 residues long. Germline V CDR1 and CDR2: SGDLS, YYNGEE. Trimming removed 0 bases at V and 4 bases at J, with 9 bases between. CDR3 residues: CASSVAHRADTQYS. CDR3 bases: TGTGCCAGCAGCGTAGCGCATCGGGCAGATACGCAGTATTCT.

The chain joins TRBV5-1 to TRBJ2-5, with TRBD2 matching over 7 bases. J gave up 5 bases and V 3 bases, and 7 bases lay outside the gene matches. Per the germline V gene, CDR1 is SGHRS and CDR2 is YFSETQ. This CDR3 has 14 amino acids. Here the CDR3 DNA reads TGCGCCAGCAGCTACCAGACTAGCCGGGAGACCCAGTACTTC. Encoded protein: CASSYQTSRETQYF.

The gene calls are TRBV20-1 and TRBJ1-4, with D possibly matching TRBD1 (5 bases). Germline V lookup: CDR1 DFQATT, CDR2 SNEGSKA (reference sequence). Trimming removed 3 bases from V and 1 base from J, with 9 bases in between. The CDR3 length is 14 residues. CDR3 protein: CSARSGGTNEKLFF. The CDR3 DNA reads as TGCAGTGCTAGGTCCGGGGGAACTAATGAAAAACTGTTTTTT.

The chain carries TRBV12-3 or TRBV12-4 and TRBJ1-1; D possibly corresponds to TRBD1 (6 bases). The CDR3 covers 15 residues. Trimming cost V 3 bases and J 1 base, with 12 bases left between them. CDR3 protein: CASSFSQGRNTEAFF. As DNA, the CDR3 is TGTGCCAGCAGTTTTTCGCAGGGGAGGAACACTGAAGCTTTCTTT.

This clonotype was recorded a few times. The chain uses TRBV6-1 and TRBJ1-5, with 9 bases lining up with TRBD1. Germline values: CDR1 MNHNS, CDR2 SASEGT. The CDR3 totals 15 residues. The V and J ends lost 6 bases and 3 bases, in that order; junction bases with no gene match: 6. The CDR3 loop reads CASSRDRADNQPQHF. The DNA of the CDR3 is TGTGCCAGCAGCAGGGACAGGGCCGACAATCAGCCCCAGCATTTT.

The gene calls are TRBV19 and TRBJ2-3; 10 bases fit TRBD2. J gave up 0 bases and V 5 bases, and 2 bases lay outside the gene matches. Looked up from germline, CDR1 is LNHDA and CDR2 is SQIVND (reference sequence). This CDR3 has 15 amino acids. This CDR3 is CASSELAGSTDTQYF. CDR3 DNA sequence: TGTGCCAGTAGTGAACTAGCGGGGAGCACAGATACGCAGTATTTT.

There are many counts of this clonotype. J is TRBJ1-4 and V is TRBV20-1; D call uncertain. CDR1 is DFQATT and CDR2 is SNEGSKA in the germline V gene (reference sequence). CDR3 length: 14 amino acids. V was clipped by 1 base and J by 8 bases, with 14 bases between them. CDR3 coding DNA: TGCAGTGCTAGAGGTACCACCATGCCGGAAAAACTGTTTTTT. The encoded protein is CSARGTTMPEKLFF.

This clonotype occurred a few times. V usage is TRBV5-6 and J usage is TRBJ2-3; D gene ambiguous. Germline CDR1 SGHDT, CDR2 YYEEEE. The CDR3 has 12 amino acids. Trimming removed 1 base from V and 5 bases from J, with 5 bases in between. In DNA form, the CDR3 reads TGTGCCAGCAGCTTGACTAAAGATACGCAGTATTTT. Translated: CASSLTKDTQYF.

This clonotype was observed a handful of times. The genes are TRBV7-9 and TRBJ2-6; possibly TRBD2 for D (5 bases). The CDR3 loop spans 18 amino acids. Trimming took off 6 bases at V and 1 base at J, with 19 bases between the two ends. Germline V gene lookup returns CDR1 SEHNR and CDR2 FQNEAQ (reference sequence). The CDR3 nucleotides are TGTGCCAGCAGTCCCCGAGGGATCGAAACATCTGGGGCCAACGTCCTGACTTTC. Translation: CASSPRGIETSGANVLTF.